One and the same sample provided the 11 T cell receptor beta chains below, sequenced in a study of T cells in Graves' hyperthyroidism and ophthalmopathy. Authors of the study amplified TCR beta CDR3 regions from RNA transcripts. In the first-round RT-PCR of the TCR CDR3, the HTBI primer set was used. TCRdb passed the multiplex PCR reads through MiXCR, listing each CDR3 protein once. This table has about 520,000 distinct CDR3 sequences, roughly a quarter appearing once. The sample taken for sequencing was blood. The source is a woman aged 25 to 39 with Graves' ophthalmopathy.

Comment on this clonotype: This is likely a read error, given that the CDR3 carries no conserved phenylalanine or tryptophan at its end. CDR3 bases: TGTGCCAGCAGTTACGCAGCAGGGACGAACTATGGCTACACCTAC. Encoded protein: CASSYAAGTNYGYTY. The gene calls are TRBV6-5 and TRBJ1-2, with a tentative D call TRBD1 (5 bases). V was trimmed by 2 bases and J by 2 bases, leaving 12 bases between them. CDR3 length equals 15 residues. The V gene's germline CDR1 is MNHEY and CDR2 SVGAGI.

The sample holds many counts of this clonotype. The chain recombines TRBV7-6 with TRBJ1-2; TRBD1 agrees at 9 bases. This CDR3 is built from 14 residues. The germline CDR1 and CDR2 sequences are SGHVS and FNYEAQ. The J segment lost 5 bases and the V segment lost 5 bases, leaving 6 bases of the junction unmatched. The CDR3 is CASSKGQGAYGYTF. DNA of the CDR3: TGTGCCAGCAGCAAGGGACAGGGCGCTTATGGCTACACCTTC.

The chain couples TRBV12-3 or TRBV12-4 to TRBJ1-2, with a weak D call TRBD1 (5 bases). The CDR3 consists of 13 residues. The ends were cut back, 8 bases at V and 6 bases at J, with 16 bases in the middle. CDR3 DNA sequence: TGTGCCAGCTCCTCGGGGGGGGAGGATGGCTACACCTTC. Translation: CASSSGGEDGYTF.

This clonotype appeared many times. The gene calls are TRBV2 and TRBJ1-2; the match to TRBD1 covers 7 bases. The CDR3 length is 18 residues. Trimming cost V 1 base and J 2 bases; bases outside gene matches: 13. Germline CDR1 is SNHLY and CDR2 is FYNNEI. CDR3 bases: TGTGCCAGCAGTGAAGGAGATGGGACAGCGTTTCTCAACTATGGCTACACCTTC. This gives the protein CASSEGDGTAFLNYGYTF.

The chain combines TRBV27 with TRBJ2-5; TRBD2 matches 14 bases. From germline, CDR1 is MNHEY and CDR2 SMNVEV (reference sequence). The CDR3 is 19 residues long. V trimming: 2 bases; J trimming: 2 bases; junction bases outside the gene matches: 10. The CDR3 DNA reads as TGTGCCAGCAGTTTACACCACGGACTAGCGGGAGGTGGGCAAGAGACCCAGTACTTC. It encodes CASSLHHGLAGGGQETQYF.

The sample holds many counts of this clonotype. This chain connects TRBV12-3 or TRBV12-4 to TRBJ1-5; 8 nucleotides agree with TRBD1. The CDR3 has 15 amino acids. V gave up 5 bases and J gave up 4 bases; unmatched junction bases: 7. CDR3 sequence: CASSPDRGGNQPQHF. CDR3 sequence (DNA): TGTGCCAGCAGTCCAGACAGGGGCGGTAATCAGCCCCAGCATTTT.

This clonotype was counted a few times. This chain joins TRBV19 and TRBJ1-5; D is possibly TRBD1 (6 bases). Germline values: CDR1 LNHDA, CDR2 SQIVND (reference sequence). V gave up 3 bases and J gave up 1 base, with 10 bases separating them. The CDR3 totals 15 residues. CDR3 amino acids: CASSIGQTSNQPQHF. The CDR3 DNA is TGTGCCAGTAGTATTGGACAGACAAGCAATCAGCCCCAGCATTTT.

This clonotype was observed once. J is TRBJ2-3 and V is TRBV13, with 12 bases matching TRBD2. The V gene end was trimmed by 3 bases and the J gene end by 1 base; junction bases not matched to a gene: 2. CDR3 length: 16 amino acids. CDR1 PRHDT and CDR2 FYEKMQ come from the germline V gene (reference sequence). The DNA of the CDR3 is TGTGCCAGCAGCTTCCTAGCGGGAGGGCGCACAGATACGCAGTATTTT. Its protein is CASSFLAGGRTDTQYF.

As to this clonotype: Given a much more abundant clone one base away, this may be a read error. The CDR3 DNA follows: TGTGCCAGCAGCCCGGGAGGGATAGAGACCCAGTACTTC. It encodes CASSPGGIETQYF. The V gene is TRBV6-2 or TRBV6-3, the J gene TRBJ2-5; 8 nucleotides line up with TRBD2. The CDR3 is 13 amino acids. The V gene end was trimmed by 6 bases and the J gene end by 4 bases; junction bases not matched to a gene: 4. Germline V gene lookup returns CDR1 MNHEY and CDR2 SVGEGT.

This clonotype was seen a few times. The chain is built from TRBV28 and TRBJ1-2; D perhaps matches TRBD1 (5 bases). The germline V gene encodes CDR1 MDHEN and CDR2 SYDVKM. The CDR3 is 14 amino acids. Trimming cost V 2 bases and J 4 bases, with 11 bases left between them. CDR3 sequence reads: CASSLPGMGYGYTF. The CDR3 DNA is TGTGCCAGCAGTTTACCAGGGATGGGCTATGGCTACACCTTC.

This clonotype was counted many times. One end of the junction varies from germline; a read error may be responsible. The CDR3 region is CASSLTSGDYTGELFF. In DNA form, the CDR3 reads TGTGCTAGCAGCCTTACTAGCGGGGATTACACCGGGGAGCTGTTTTTT. This sequence joins TRBV7-7 and TRBJ2-2, with 10 bases matching TRBD2. Germline V lookup: CDR1 SSHAT, CDR2 FNYEAQ (reference sequence). This CDR3 comprises 16 residues.